Below, 17 T cell receptor beta chains from the same sample are listed, as sequenced in a study of spatial heterogeneity in lung cancer. TCRdb redid the calling of the 5' RACE reads with MiXCR, one entry per CDR3 protein. The repertoire includes around 89,000 distinct CDR3 sequences, roughly 12% of them detected once, and just over 40% sits in the top ten. The time point: sample taken at primary tumor resection. The specimen was PBMCs, collected at surgery. The receptor set was obtained from a male donor with early-stage non-small cell lung cancer.

The chain joins TRBV28 to TRBJ2-3; 9 nucleotides line up with TRBD2. J was trimmed by 3 bases and V by 2 bases; bases with no gene match: 3. The CDR3 spans 15 residues. Germline CDR1 reads MDHEN; CDR2 reads SYDVKM. The CDR3 is CASSLAGGPTDTQYF. CDR3 sequence (DNA): TGTGCCAGCAGTTTAGCGGGAGGGCCAACAGATACGCAGTATTTT. Full variable domain (rest looked up from reference TRBV28 and TRBJ2-3): DVKVTQSSRYLVKRTGEKVFLECVQDMDHENMFWYRQDPGLGLRLIYFSYDVKMKEKGDIPEGYSVSREKKERFSLILESASTNQTSMYLCASSLAGGPTDTQYFGPGTRLTVL.

This clonotype was picked up a small number of times. CDR3 sequence reads: CASSLYQETQYF. CDR3 sequence (DNA): TGTGCCAGCAGTCTGTACCAAGAGACCCAGTACTTC. This rearrangement joins TRBV6-6 to TRBJ2-5; D not resolved. The V gene's germline CDR1 is MNHNY and CDR2 SVGAGI (reference sequence). The CDR3 is 12 residues long. V lost 5 bases, J lost 0 bases, and 4 bases lay in between.

This clonotype was detected a few times. The chain uses TRBV20-1 and TRBJ1-1; TRBD1 might be the D (5 bases). Germline V gene sequence: CDR1 DFQATT, CDR2 SNEGSKA (reference sequence). The CDR3 totals 14 residues. V shed 3 bases and J shed 4 bases, with 15 bases lying between them. The CDR3 here is CSARSGGRSTEAFF. CDR3 nucleotide sequence: TGCAGTGCTAGGAGCGGGGGACGGAGCACTGAAGCTTTCTTT.

The chain has TRBV5-1 and TRBJ2-3; 9 nucleotides match TRBD1. J was trimmed by 2 bases and V by 4 bases; bases with no gene match: 5. The CDR3 totals 15 residues. Germline CDR1 reads SGHRS; CDR2 reads YFSETQ. CDR3 amino acids: CASSLQGALTDTQYF. CDR3 sequence (DNA): TGCGCCAGCAGCCTACAGGGGGCCCTCACAGATACGCAGTATTTT.

This clonotype has more than one count but fewer than ten. CDR3 residues: CSAPSRRSSYEQYF. DNA of the CDR3: TGCAGTGCCCCGTCAAGGAGGTCCTCCTACGAGCAGTACTTC. V and J are TRBV20-1 and TRBJ2-7; maybe TRBD2 (5 bases). Germline V CDR1 and CDR2: DFQATT, SNEGSKA (reference sequence). This CDR3 contains 14 residues. V was cut by 6 bases and J by 0 bases, with 15 bases left in between.

The chain links TRBV3-1 to TRBJ1-6; D gene unclear. The CDR3 extends over 11 amino acids. CDR1 is LGHDT, CDR2 YNNKEL, per germline (reference sequence). V was cut by 1 base and J by 10 bases, with 2 bases left in between. CDR3 amino acids: CASSQGSPLHF. CDR3 DNA sequence: TGTGCCAGCAGCCAAGGCTCACCCCTCCACTTT. Full variable domain (remainder filled in from reference TRBV3-1 and TRBJ1-6): DTAVSQTPKYLVTQMGNDKSIKCEQNLGHDTMYWYKQDSKKFLKIMFSYNNKELIINETVPNRFSPKSPDKAHLNLHINSLELGDSAVYFCASSQGSPLHFGNGTRLTVT.

The chain is built from TRBV20-1 and TRBJ2-1; the match to TRBD1 covers 7 bases. V lost 5 bases, J lost 10 bases, and 5 bases stayed unmatched. CDR1 DFQATT and CDR2 SNEGSKA come from the germline V gene (reference sequence). CDR3 size: 11 residues. The CDR3 DNA follows: TGCAGTGCTCAGGGGGTTAGAGAGCAGTTCTTC. It encodes CSAQGVREQFF.

This clonotype has a handful of counts. This sequence joins TRBV3-1 and TRBJ2-7; 11 bases fit TRBD2. Germline V gene lookup returns CDR1 LGHDT and CDR2 YNNKEL (reference sequence). This CDR3 is built from 14 residues. Trimming at V came to 8 bases and at J to 1 base, leaving 4 bases not matched to a gene. In nucleotides, the CDR3 is TGTGCCAGCGCGGGGACTAGCGGTTCCTACGAGCAGTACTTC. The encoded protein is CASAGTSGSYEQYF.

V gene TRBV6-2 or TRBV6-3 combines with J gene TRBJ2-1; 9 bases are shared with TRBD2. V lost 3 bases and J lost 0; bases outside the gene matches: 15. The CDR3 is made up of 20 amino acids. Germline CDR1 and CDR2: MNHEY and SVGEGT. The CDR3 loop is CASSYFPVAGARSSYNEQFF. The CDR3 bases are TGTGCCAGCAGTTATTTTCCGGTAGCGGGGGCCCGAAGCTCCTACAATGAGCAGTTCTTC.

This clonotype was seen many times. The chain links TRBV20-1 to TRBJ2-7; 11 bases agree with TRBD2. Germline trimming cut 3 bases from V and 2 bases from J; bases unmatched to any gene: 6. The CDR3 runs to 15 residues. Germline V gene data show CDR1 as DFQATT and CDR2 as SNEGSKA (reference sequence). CDR3 nucleotides: TGCAGTGCTAGTAAGGCTAGCGGGAGGACCTACGAGCAGTACTTC. Amino acids: CSASKASGRTYEQYF.

For this clonotype: This may be a read error, as it is one base from a much larger clone. The CDR3 does not close with the conserved phenylalanine or tryptophan, likely indicating a read error. This chain uses TRBV27 with TRBJ2-3; possibly TRBD2 for D (6 bases). V dropped 8 bases and J dropped 3 bases, with 18 bases sitting between them. The V gene's germline CDR1 is MNHEY and CDR2 SMNVEV (reference sequence). This CDR3 region has 15 residues. In DNA, the CDR3 is TGTGCCAGCGGGCGGGATCGAGGATTAACAGATACGCAGTATATT. Its translation: CASGRDRGLTDTQYI.

This chain joins TRBV12-3 or TRBV12-4 and TRBJ2-1; 9 bases are shared with TRBD2. V was pared by 6 bases and J by 2 bases, with 5 bases of the junction left unmatched. The CDR3 covers 15 residues. The CDR3 sequence is CASRRAGGTYNEQFF. The CDR3 bases are TGTGCCAGCAGACGAGCGGGGGGAACCTACAATGAGCAGTTCTTC.

This clonotype was seen repeatedly, ten times or more. The chain is built from TRBV6-2 or TRBV6-3 and TRBJ2-3; D remains unclear. Germline V gives CDR1 MNHEY, CDR2 SVGEGT. The CDR3 is 14 residues long. V was pared by 2 bases and J by 5 bases, with 11 bases between. The CDR3: CASSYRLGIDTQYF. CDR3 nucleotides: TGTGCCAGCAGTTACCGGCTAGGAATAGATACGCAGTATTTT.

This rearrangement joins TRBV4-2 to TRBJ2-7, with D tentatively TRBD2 (6 bases). CDR3 length: 16 residues. Germline V CDR1 and CDR2: LGHNA, YNFKEQ. Trimming stripped 1 base from V and 2 bases from J, with 15 bases between. Written as DNA, the CDR3 is TGTGCCAGCAGCCAAGGCCGGACGGGACTCACCTACGAGCAGTACTTC. Translation gives CASSQGRTGLTYEQYF.

The V call is TRBV9, the J call TRBJ1-2, with a tentative D call TRBD1 (5 bases). CDR1 SGDLS and CDR2 YYNGEE come from the germline V gene. The CDR3 extends over 12 amino acids. V was pared by 0 bases and J by 8 bases, with 8 bases between. CDR3 loop: CASSVAQEGYTF. CDR3 DNA sequence: TGTGCCAGCAGCGTAGCACAGGAGGGCTACACCTTC.

This clonotype was seen a single time. The gene calls are TRBV28 and TRBJ2-3; TRBD2 matches at 8 bases. The V segment lost 5 bases and the J segment 4 bases; nucleotides outside the gene matches: 8. Germline V CDR1 and CDR2: MDHEN, SYDVKM. The CDR3 is 15 amino acids. The chain's CDR3 is CASSDSGTVADTQYF. Written as DNA, the CDR3 is TGTGCCAGCAGTGATAGCGGGACCGTGGCAGATACGCAGTATTTT.

This clonotype has just a few counts. The chain recombines TRBV6-5 with TRBJ2-2, with a possible D match to TRBD2 (5 bases). CDR3 size: 13 residues. V lost 4 bases, J lost 5 bases, and 8 bases lay in between. CDR1 is MNHEY and CDR2 is SVGAGI in the germline V gene. The CDR3, as DNA: TGTGCCAGCAGTTCCCCGGGGACCGGGGAGCTGTTTTTT. Translating gives CASSSPGTGELFF.